The rows below give T cell receptor beta chains drawn from one sample of a study of blood T cell repertoires in COVID-19. Profiled with immunoSEQ multiplex PCR; TCRdb holds only in-frame clones, not every one. Among 150,000 or so clones, approximately 90% were seen once, and the ten largest hold 1.6%. The sample was peripheral blood. These receptors originate from a woman between 50 and 59 years old with acute or convalescent COVID-19. CDR3s include the opening cysteine and the closing phenylalanine or tryptophan. The order of the fields is J gene, D gene, V gene, clone size, CDR3 protein, CDR3 DNA. D genes are given only for firm matches. Part of the rows lack a size; the others show once, few, many or a class for expanded clones.

TRBJ2-7,TRBD2,TRBV4-1,.,CASSPTGLQFRVNSYEQYF,TGCGCCAGCAGCCCCACGGGACTACAATTTCGGGTGAACTCCTACGAGCAGTACTTC
TRBJ2-2,TRBD1,TRBV6-2/TRBV6-3,.,CASSWDRGRIGELFF,TGTGCCAGCAGTTGGGACAGGGGGCGAATCGGGGAGCTGTTTTTT
TRBJ2-3,TRBD2,TRBV2,.,CASTKLAASTDTQYF,TGTGCCAGCACAAAACTAGCGGCCAGCACAGATACGCAGTATTTT
TRBJ2-2,.,TRBV15,.,CATSREASDAGELFF,TGTGCCACCAGCAGAGAGGCTAGTGACGCCGGGGAGCTGTTTTTT
TRBJ2-4,.,TRBV5-6,.,CASSPGEAKNIQYF,TGTGCCAGCAGCCCCGGGGAAGCCAAAAACATTCAGTACTTC
TRBJ2-3,.,TRBV3-1/TRBV3-2,.,CASSQNSARRDTQYF,TGTGCCAGCAGCCAAAATTCCGCTAGAAGAGATACGCAGTATTTT
TRBJ1-3,TRBD1,TRBV7-2,.,CASSSDSGTGGNTIYF,TGTGCCAGCAGCTCCGATAGTGGGACAGGGGGAAACACCATATATTTT
TRBJ2-3,TRBD2,TRBV9,.,CASSVVTSGSSDTQYF,TGTGCCAGCAGCGTTGTGACTAGCGGGAGTTCAGATACGCAGTATTTT
TRBJ2-7,.,TRBV3-1/TRBV3-2,.,CASSQARAGEQYF,TGTGCCAGCAGCCAAGCGAGGGCCGGAGAGCAGTACTTC
TRBJ2-1,TRBD2,TRBV6-4,few,CASRQTSEPYNEQFF,TGTGCCAGCAGGCAAACTAGCGAACCGTACAATGAGCAGTTCTTC
TRBJ1-3,.,TRBV15,.,CATSLEAGNTIYF,TGTGCCACCAGTCTAGAGGCCGGAAACACCATATATTTT
TRBJ2-7,TRBD1,TRBV2,.,CASSETNRGEQYF,TGTGCCAGCAGTGAAACCAACAGGGGCGAGCAGTACTTC
TRBJ2-2,TRBD1,TRBV6-2/TRBV6-3,.,CASSYSRQGTGELFF,TGTGCCAGCAGTTACTCGAGACAGGGGACCGGGGAGCTGTTTTTT
TRBJ1-4,.,TRBV4-3,.,CASSQGSGAGTNEKLFF,TGCGCCAGCAGCCAAGGATCCGGAGCAGGGACTAATGAAAAACTGTTTTTT
TRBJ1-1,.,TRBV11-2,.,CASSKRTGYMNTEAFF,TGTGCCAGCAGCAAGCGGACCGGTTACATGAACACTGAAGCTTTCTTT
TRBJ1-2,TRBD1,TRBV6-5,.,CASSPGQFYGYTF,TGTGCCAGCAGTCCGGGACAGTTCTATGGCTACACCTTC
TRBJ2-1,TRBD1,TRBV11-3,.,CASSPTGTGVINEQFF,TGTGCCAGCAGCCCGACCGGGACAGGGGTAATAAATGAGCAGTTCTTC
TRBJ2-2,TRBD2,TRBV27,.,CASNRLAGPTGELFF,TGTGCCAGCAATAGGCTAGCGGGACCCACCGGGGAGCTGTTTTTT
TRBJ2-7,TRBD1,TRBV6-5,.,CASRQGVTYEQYF,TGTGCCAGCAGACAGGGGGTAACCTACGAGCAGTACTTC
TRBJ2-1,TRBD2,TRBV7-2,.,CASSSPGTSSSEQFF,TGTGCCAGCAGCTCCCCCGGGACTAGTTCGTCTGAGCAGTTCTTC
TRBJ2-7,TRBD1,TRBV19,.,CASSIWGTGAYEQYF,TGTGCCAGTAGTATTTGGGGGACAGGTGCCTACGAGCAGTACTTC
TRBJ2-2,.,TRBV4-1,few,CASSRKIQGDTGELFF,TGCGCCAGCAGCCGGAAGATACAGGGCGACACCGGGGAGCTGTTTTTT
TRBJ1-1,.,TRBV9,few,CASSATHTEAFF,TGTGCCAGCAGCGCCACACACACTGAAGCTTTCTTT
TRBJ1-3,TRBD1,TRBV30,.,CAWSAGGTVGNTIYF,TGTGCCTGGAGTGCTGGGGGGACAGTAGGAAACACCATATATTTT
TRBJ1-4,.,TRBV2,.,CASREQWNEKLFF,TGTGCCAGCAGGGAACAGTGGAATGAAAAACTGTTTTTT
TRBJ2-1,.,TRBV19,.,CASSISASSYNEQFF,TGTGCCAGTAGTATTAGCGCAAGCTCCTACAATGAGCAGTTCTTC
TRBJ2-5,TRBD1,TRBV5-1,.,CASSFPGTEETQYF,TGCGCCAGCAGCTTTCCCGGGACAGAAGAGACCCAGTACTTC
TRBJ1-1,TRBD1,TRBV7-9,.,CASSSWTGDTEAFF,TGTGCCAGCAGCTCGTGGACAGGAGACACTGAAGCTTTCTTT
TRBJ2-7,.,TRBV6-5,.,CASNGNYGEQYF,TGTGCCAGCAACGGGAACTACGGCGAGCAGTACTTC
TRBJ2-3,.,TRBV7-8,.,CASSRRDSNTDTQYF,TGTGCCAGCAGCCGGCGGGACAGTAACACAGATACGCAGTATTTT
TRBJ1-2,TRBD1,TRBV6-5,.,CASSTRTGDYGYTF,TGTGCCAGCAGTACCAGGACAGGGGACTATGGCTACACCTTC
TRBJ2-1,TRBD2,TRBV10-3,.,CAISDGASGNNEQFF,TGTGCCATCAGTGATGGGGCTAGCGGGAACAATGAGCAGTTCTTC
TRBJ1-5,.,TRBV18,few,CASSPPSGSRDSQPQHF,TGTGCCAGCTCACCCCCGTCGGGATCCAGAGATAGTCAGCCCCAGCATTTT
TRBJ2-7,TRBD2,TRBV5-4,few,CATSPGTSGGAEQYF,TGTGCCACCTCACCCGGGACTAGCGGGGGAGCCGAGCAGTACTTC
TRBJ1-5,.,TRBV7-2,once,CASSLQVRSNQPQHF,TGTGCCAGCAGCTTACAGGTTCGGAGCAATCAGCCCCAGCATTTT
TRBJ1-1,.,TRBV5-1,.,CASSLAFLYGSMNTEAFF,TGCGCCAGCAGCTTGGCCTTTCTTTACGGTTCGATGAACACTGAAGCTTTCTTT
TRBJ1-4,.,TRBV11-2,.,CASSLVRDEKLFF,TGTGCCAGCAGCTTAGTGAGGGATGAAAAACTGTTTTTT
TRBJ2-3,.,TRBV5-6,.,CASSRTVGDTDTQYF,TGTGCCAGCAGCCGGACAGTGGGGGACACAGATACGCAGTATTTT
TRBJ2-7,.,TRBV7-9,.,CASSSATGPPYEQYF,TGTGCCAGCAGCTCCGCAACAGGTCCACCCTACGAGCAGTACTTC
TRBJ2-1,.,TRBV4-1,.,CASSSHNEQFF,TGCGCCAGCAGCTCTCACAATGAGCAGTTCTTC
TRBJ1-2,TRBD1,TRBV16,few,CASSQSAGGADGYTF,TGTGCCAGCAGCCAATCGGCAGGGGGCGCGGATGGCTACACCTTC
TRBJ2-7,TRBD1,TRBV5-1,.,CASSLGTGSSSYEQYF,TGCGCCAGCAGCTTGGGGACAGGGAGTAGCTCCTACGAGCAGTACTTC
TRBJ1-6,.,TRBV15,.,CATSRLELTTPF,TGTGCCACCAGCAGATTGGAGCTGACGACCCCCTTT
TRBJ2-3,TRBD2,TRBV7-2,few,CASSLVGLAGYLTDTQYF,TGTGCCAGCAGCTTAGTTGGACTAGCGGGATACCTCACAGATACGCAGTATTTT
TRBJ2-2,.,TRBV5-5,.,CASSLEGRGNTGELFF,TGTGCCAGCAGCTTGGAGGGGCGCGGGAACACCGGGGAGCTGTTTTTT